These 20 T cell receptor beta chains were sequenced from one sample in a study of post-analysis software for immune sequencing data. Their antigens are not known. Study-wide points: Comparison of patients with controls showed a handful of TRBV segments more frequent in patients, TRBV5-6, TRBV5-1 and TRBV20-1 among them.

Sequencing libraries made from TCR beta cDNA carried unique molecular identifiers. TCRdb redid the calling of the PCR reads with MiXCR, one entry per CDR3 protein. The profile covers hundreds of thousands of distinct CDR3 sequences, with 30% appearing a single time and around 0.6% taken by the ten largest. Source material: blood. The receptors were gathered from a girl under 18 with multiple sclerosis.

This sequence joins TRBV6-6 and TRBJ2-5, with D maybe TRBD2 (6 bases). CDR1 MNHNY and CDR2 SVGAGI come from the germline V gene (reference sequence). Deletions cut 10 bases from V and 11 bases from J, with 23 bases between. This CDR3 is built from 13 residues. CDR3 in DNA: TGTGCCACCCTAGGGACTTTCCCCGAACAGCAGTACTTC. As protein: CATLGTFPEQQYF.

This chain joins TRBV6-6 and TRBJ1-4; 8 nucleotides match TRBD1. This CDR3 region has 14 residues. Germline CDR1 MNHNY, CDR2 SVGAGI (reference sequence). V dropped 6 bases and J dropped 8; count of bases not matched to a gene: 8. This CDR3 reads CASRPQGGNEKLFF. CDR3 DNA: TGTGCCAGCAGACCACAGGGGGGGAACGAAAAACTGTTTTTT.

This clonotype was seen a few times. V gene TRBV5-5 combines with J gene TRBJ2-7, with TRBD1 matching over 9 bases. Trimming removed 4 bases from V and 3 bases from J; junction bases left unmatched: 14. The CDR3 sequence is 17 residues long. CDR1 SGHKS and CDR2 YYEKEE come from the germline V gene (reference sequence). This chain's CDR3 is CASSPPGQGTLHYEQYF. The CDR3 DNA follows: TGTGCCAGCAGCCCCCCGGGACAGGGTACCTTACACTACGAGCAGTACTTC.

The gene calls are TRBV19 and TRBJ1-5; TRBD1 is a possible D gene (5 bases). Germline CDR1 LNHDA, CDR2 SQIVND (reference sequence). The CDR3 has 16 residues. With 5 bases removed from V and 0 bases from J, the gap between germline ends came to 14 bases. In DNA, the CDR3 is TGTGCCAGTAGTTCCCCCAGGGCCTATAGCAATCAGCCCCAGCATTTT. It codes for CASSSPRAYSNQPQHF.

This clonotype was seen a few times. The chain links TRBV12-3 or TRBV12-4 to TRBJ1-2; D is unresolved. V shed 2 bases and J shed 7 bases, with 14 bases lying between them. CDR3 length: 14 residues. CDR3 protein: CASSLLLGVFGYTF. The DNA for the CDR3 is TGTGCCAGCAGTTTATTGCTGGGCGTGTTTGGCTACACCTTC.

The V call is TRBV28, the J call TRBJ2-4; D remains ambiguous. CDR3 size: 16 residues. The germline CDR1 and CDR2 sequences are MDHEN and SYDVKM. Trimming stripped 1 base from V and 0 bases from J, with 10 bases between. The CDR3 loop is CASSLLGSLAKNIQYF. CDR3 coding DNA: TGTGCCAGCAGTTTATTAGGGTCGCTAGCCAAAAACATTCAGTACTTC.

The V and J genes are TRBV5-5 and TRBJ2-7; D is unclear. This CDR3 comprises 13 residues. Germline V gene lookup returns CDR1 SGHKS and CDR2 YYEKEE (reference sequence). V lost 1 base to trimming and J lost 3 bases, with 8 bases between them. CDR3 sequence reads: CASSLSISYEQYF. The CDR3 DNA reads TGTGCCAGCAGCTTGTCGATAAGCTACGAGCAGTACTTC.

The CDR3 DNA is TGTGCCAGCAGTTACTCCAGGGGGAGGGGCACTGAAGCTTTCTTT. Protein: CASSYSRGRGTEAFF. The chain uses TRBV6-5 and TRBJ1-1, with TRBD1 matching over 7 bases. The CDR3 contains 15 residues. Per the germline V gene, CDR1 is MNHEY and CDR2 is SVGAGI. With V trimmed by 0 bases and J by 4 bases, 5 bases remained unmatched.

This clonotype has only one observation. Lacking the conserved final phenylalanine or tryptophan, this CDR3 likely reflects a read error. This CDR3 reads CASSVSGDAYEQYC. For the CDR3, the DNA is TGTGCCAGCAGTGTTAGCGGGGACGCCTACGAGCAGTACTGC. The chain carries TRBV25-1 and TRBJ2-7, with 8 bases fitting TRBD2. Germline lookup yields CDR1 MGHDK and CDR2 SYGVNS. The CDR3 loop spans 14 amino acids. The V and J ends lost 4 bases and 2 bases, in that order; junction bases with no gene match: 4.

This clonotype has only a few counts. The chain links TRBV5-1 to TRBJ1-1; 10 bases are shared with TRBD1. Germline V gives CDR1 SGHRS, CDR2 YFSETQ. The CDR3 spans 16 residues. Trimming took 1 base from V and 4 from J; bases not matched to a gene: 7. CDR3 nucleotides: TGCGCCAGCAGCTTGAGGGGACAGGGGATGGTCACTGAAGCTTTCTTT. Its protein is CASSLRGQGMVTEAFF.

This clonotype was detected many times. The J gene is TRBJ2-3, the V gene TRBV10-3, with D possibly matching TRBD2 (6 bases). V gave up 6 bases and J gave up 4 bases, with 14 bases separating them. The germline V gene has CDR1 ENHRY and CDR2 SYGVKD. The CDR3 length is 14 residues. The CDR3, as DNA: TGTGCCATCAGAGATAGCGGCGGGGCAGATACGCAGTATTTT. Translated, it gives CAIRDSGGADTQYF.

This chain uses TRBV20-1 with TRBJ2-1; D might be TRBD2 (5 bases). There are 14 residues in the CDR3. Germline assignment: CDR1 DFQATT and CDR2 SNEGSKA (reference sequence). Trimming took 6 bases from V and 0 from J, leaving 12 bases between them. The CDR3 DNA reads as TGCAGTGCCCCCCCGGGGAGCTCCTACAATGAGCAGTTCTTC. Its protein product is CSAPPGSSYNEQFF.

The sample holds a few counts of this clonotype. V usage is TRBV28 and J usage is TRBJ2-7, with 7 positions matching TRBD1. V gave up 6 bases and J gave up 2 bases; unmatched junction bases: 7. The CDR3 covers 14 residues. The V gene's germline CDR1 is MDHEN and CDR2 SYDVKM. The CDR3 nucleotides read TGTGCCAGCAGCCCCCTACAGGGGCCCTACGAGCAGTACTTC. Its protein product is CASSPLQGPYEQYF.

The chain joins TRBV5-4 to TRBJ2-1; D possibly matches TRBD1 or TRBD2 (5 bases each). Germline CDR1 reads SGHNT; CDR2 reads YYREEE (reference sequence). Trimming pared 0 bases from V and 5 bases from J, leaving 9 bases between. The CDR3 length is 14 residues. In DNA form, the CDR3 reads TGTGCCAGCAGCTTGGCAGGGACCAACAATGAGCAGTTCTTC. Residues: CASSLAGTNNEQFF.

There are a few counts of this clonotype. V usage is TRBV12-3 or TRBV12-4 and J usage is TRBJ2-5, with TRBD2 matching over 8 bases. The CDR3 is 20 amino acids. The junction had 18 bases not matched to a gene; V was cut back by 1 base and J by 2 bases. The CDR3 protein is CASSLGRVQYPLADQETQYF. CDR3 sequence (DNA): TGTGCCAGCAGTTTAGGGAGAGTCCAATATCCACTAGCGGATCAAGAGACCCAGTACTTC.

The gene calls are TRBV20-1 and TRBJ2-1, with unresolved D. V was pared by 3 bases and J by 4 bases, with 7 bases between. This CDR3 spans 12 amino acids. Germline V gene sequence: CDR1 DFQATT, CDR2 SNEGSKA (reference sequence). The CDR3 loop reads CSARQNYNEQFF. The CDR3 DNA sequence: TGCAGTGCTAGGCAAAATTACAATGAGCAGTTCTTC.

This sequence joins TRBV6-6 and TRBJ2-3, with 9 bases identical to TRBD1. V shed 5 bases, J shed 10 bases, and the junction held 4 bases outside the gene matches. The CDR3 is made up of 12 amino acids. The germline gives CDR1 MNHNY, CDR2 SVGAGI (reference sequence). The CDR3 loop is CASSQGTGPQYF. The CDR3 DNA is TGTGCCAGCAGTCAAGGGACAGGGCCGCAGTATTTT.

The chain couples TRBV19 to TRBJ2-1; no reliable D call. V dropped 0 bases and J dropped 4 bases, with 10 bases sitting between them. Germline CDR1 is LNHDA and CDR2 is SQIVND (reference sequence). The CDR3 has 15 amino acids. CDR3 DNA: TGTGCCAGTAGTATAGATCAGGACCTTTACAATGAGCAGTTCTTC. Translation: CASSIDQDLYNEQFF.

This clonotype occurred a few times. This chain joins TRBV27 and TRBJ2-3; weak D call: TRBD2 (6 bases). Trimming left V 3 bases short and J 1 base short, with 8 bases between. The CDR3 is made up of 14 amino acids. CDR1 is MNHEY and CDR2 is SMNVEV in the germline V gene (reference sequence). The chain's CDR3 is CASSLWGGTDTQYF. In DNA form, the CDR3 reads TGTGCCAGCAGTTTGTGGGGGGGCACAGATACGCAGTATTTT.

This clonotype was counted many times. This chain links TRBV4-3 with TRBJ1-2, with 9 nucleotides matching TRBD1. Germline-derived CDR1 and CDR2 are LGHNA and YSLEER. Losses at the gene ends were 3 bases for V and 7 bases for J; bases not matched to a gene: 3. The CDR3 spans 13 residues. The CDR3 DNA reads as TGCGCCAGCAGCCAGGACAGGGGAGTTGGCTACACCTTC. Translated: CASSQDRGVGYTF.